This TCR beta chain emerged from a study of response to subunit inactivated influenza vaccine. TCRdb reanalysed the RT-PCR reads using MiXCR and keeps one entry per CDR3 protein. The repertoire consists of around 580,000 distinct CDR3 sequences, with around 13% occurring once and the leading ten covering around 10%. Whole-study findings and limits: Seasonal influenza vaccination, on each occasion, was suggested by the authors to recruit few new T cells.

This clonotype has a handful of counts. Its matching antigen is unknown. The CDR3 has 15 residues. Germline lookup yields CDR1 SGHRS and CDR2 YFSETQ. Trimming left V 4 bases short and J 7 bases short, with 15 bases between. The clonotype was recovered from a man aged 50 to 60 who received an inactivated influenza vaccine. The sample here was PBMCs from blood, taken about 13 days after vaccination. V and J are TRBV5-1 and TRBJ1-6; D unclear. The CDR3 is CASSDGLGGNSPLHF. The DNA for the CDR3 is TGCGCCAGCAGCGATGGACTTGGAGGGAATTCACCCCTCCACTTT.